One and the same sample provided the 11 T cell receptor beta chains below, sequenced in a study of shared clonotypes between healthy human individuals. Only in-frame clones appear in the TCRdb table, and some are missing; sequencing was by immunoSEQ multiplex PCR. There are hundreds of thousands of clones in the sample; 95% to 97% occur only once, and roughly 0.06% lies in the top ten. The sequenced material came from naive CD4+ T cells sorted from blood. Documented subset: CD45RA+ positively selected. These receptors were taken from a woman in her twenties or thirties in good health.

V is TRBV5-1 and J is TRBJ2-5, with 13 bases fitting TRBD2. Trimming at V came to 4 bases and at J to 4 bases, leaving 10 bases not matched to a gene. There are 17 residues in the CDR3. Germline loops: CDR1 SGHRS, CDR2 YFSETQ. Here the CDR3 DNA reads TGCGCCAGCAGCACCAAGCCCCGACTAGCGGGAGGAGAGACCCAGTACTTC. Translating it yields CASSTKPRLAGGETQYF. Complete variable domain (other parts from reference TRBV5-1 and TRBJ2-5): KAGVTQTPRYLIKTRGQQVTLSCSPISGHRSVSWYQQTPGQGLQFLFEYFSETQRNKGNFPGRFSGRQFSNSRSEMNVSTLELGDSALYLCASSTKPRLAGGETQYFGPGTRLLVL.

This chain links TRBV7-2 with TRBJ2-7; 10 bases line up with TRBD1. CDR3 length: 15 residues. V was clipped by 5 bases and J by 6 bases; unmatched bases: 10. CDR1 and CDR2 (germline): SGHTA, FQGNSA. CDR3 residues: CASSITGTGAVEQYF. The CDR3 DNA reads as TGTGCCAGCAGCATAACCGGGACAGGGGCTGTCGAGCAGTACTTC.

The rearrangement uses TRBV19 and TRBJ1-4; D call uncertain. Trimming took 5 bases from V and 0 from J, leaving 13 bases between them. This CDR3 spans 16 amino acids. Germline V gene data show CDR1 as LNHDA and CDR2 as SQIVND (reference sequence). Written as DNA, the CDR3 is TGTGCCAGTAGTCTGGAATCGCAGGCAACTAATGAAAAACTGTTTTTT. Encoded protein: CASSLESQATNEKLFF.

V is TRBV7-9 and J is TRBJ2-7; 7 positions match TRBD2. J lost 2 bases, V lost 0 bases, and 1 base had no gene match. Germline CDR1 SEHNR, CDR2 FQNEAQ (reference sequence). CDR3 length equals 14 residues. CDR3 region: CASSLAGGPYEQYF. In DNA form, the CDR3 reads TGTGCCAGCAGCTTAGCGGGAGGGCCCTACGAGCAGTACTTC.

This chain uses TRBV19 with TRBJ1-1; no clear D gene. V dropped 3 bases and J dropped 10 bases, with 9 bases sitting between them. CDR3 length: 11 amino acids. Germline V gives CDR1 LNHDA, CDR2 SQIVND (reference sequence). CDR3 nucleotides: TGTGCCAGTAGTATCTCTTGGGGAGCTTTCTTT. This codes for CASSISWGAFF. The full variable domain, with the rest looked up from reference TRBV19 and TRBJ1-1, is DGGITQSPKYLFRKEGQNVTLSCEQNLNHDAMYWYRQDPGQGLRLIYYSQIVNDFQKGDIAEGYSVSREKKESFPLTVTSAQKNPTAFYLCASSISWGAFFGQGTRLTVV.

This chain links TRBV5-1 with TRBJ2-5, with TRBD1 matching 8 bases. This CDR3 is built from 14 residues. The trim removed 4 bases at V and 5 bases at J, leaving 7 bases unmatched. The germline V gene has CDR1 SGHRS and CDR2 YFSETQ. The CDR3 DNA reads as TGCGCCAGCAGCCCCGGACAGGGTTCGGAGACCCAGTACTTC. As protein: CASSPGQGSETQYF.

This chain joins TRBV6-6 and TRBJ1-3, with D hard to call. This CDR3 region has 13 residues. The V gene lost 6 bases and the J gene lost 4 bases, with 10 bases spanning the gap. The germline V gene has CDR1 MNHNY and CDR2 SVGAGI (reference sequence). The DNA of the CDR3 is TGTGCCAGCAGACGGACGCCCGGAAACACCATATATTTT. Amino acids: CASRRTPGNTIYF.

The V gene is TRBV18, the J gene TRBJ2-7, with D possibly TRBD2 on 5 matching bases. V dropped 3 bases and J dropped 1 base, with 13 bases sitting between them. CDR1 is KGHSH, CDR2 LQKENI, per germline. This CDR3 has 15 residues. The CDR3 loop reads CASSPRDGISYEQYF. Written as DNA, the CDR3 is TGTGCCAGCTCACCCCGCGACGGGATTTCCTACGAGCAGTACTTC.

The CDR3: CASSQGQGRYNEQFF. The CDR3 coding sequence is TGTGCCAGCAGCCAAGGGCAAGGACGTTACAATGAGCAGTTCTTC. V gene TRBV4-2 combines with J gene TRBJ2-1; no clear D gene. Germline V lookup: CDR1 LGHNA, CDR2 YNFKEQ. CDR3 length: 15 residues. V lost 1 base and J 4 bases, leaving 11 bases between the germline ends.

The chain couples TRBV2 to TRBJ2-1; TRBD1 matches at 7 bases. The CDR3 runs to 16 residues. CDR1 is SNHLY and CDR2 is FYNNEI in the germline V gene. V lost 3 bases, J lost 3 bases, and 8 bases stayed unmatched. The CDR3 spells CASSDGDGQVYNEQFF. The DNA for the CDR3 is TGTGCCAGCAGTGACGGGGACGGACAGGTCTACAATGAGCAGTTCTTC.

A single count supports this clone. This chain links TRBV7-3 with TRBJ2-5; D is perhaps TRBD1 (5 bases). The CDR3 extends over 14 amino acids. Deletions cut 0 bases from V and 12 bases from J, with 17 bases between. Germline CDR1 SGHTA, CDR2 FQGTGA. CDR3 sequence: CASSLTAGPGLKYF. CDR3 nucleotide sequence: TGTGCCAGCAGCTTAACGGCAGGGCCAGGGCTGAAGTACTTC.